Below, 31 T cell receptor beta chains from the same sample are listed, as sequenced in a study of vaccination effects on CD4 cells after COVID-19. The data were produced by immunoSEQ multiplex PCR, yet TCRdb's version contains in-frame clones alone and is incomplete. The sample yields 25,000 to 35,000 clones, 70% to 75% seen once. These receptors have no known antigen. Antigen-specific CD4+ T cells were expanded with viral peptide pools in the ViraFEST assay before sequencing. Cells that had been cultured for 10 days were the source of isolated CD4+ T cells. Two doses of either BNT162b2 or mRNA-1273 were given to each participant. The sample in question was CD4+ T cells from PBMCs cultured with HCoV-229E spike peptides, obtained after COVID-19 vaccination. The receptors stem from a human donor who received a COVID-19 vaccine.

This chain connects TRBV18 to TRBJ2-7; D is unresolved. V was cut by 5 bases and J by 7 bases, with 12 bases left in between. Germline CDR1 is KGHSH and CDR2 is LQKENI. The CDR3 runs 12 residues. The DNA of the CDR3 is TGTGCCAGCTCAAGGTCCCAGAGAGAGCAGTACTTC. Its translation is CASSRSQREQYF.

The V gene is TRBV6-1, the J gene TRBJ1-2, with no clear D. CDR3 length: 15 amino acids. The ends were cut back, 0 bases at V and 6 bases at J, with 14 bases in the middle. Germline CDR1 is MNHNS and CDR2 is SASEGT. The CDR3 nucleotides are TGTGCCAGCAGTGAAGCGGCGTCTCAACGCCATGGCTACACCTTC. It encodes CASSEAASQRHGYTF.

The genes are TRBV5-1 and TRBJ2-5; TRBD2 matches 8 bases. CDR3 length: 17 amino acids. CDR1 and CDR2 from the germline V gene are SGHRS and YFSETQ. The V and J ends lost 0 bases and 5 bases, in that order; junction bases with no gene match: 12. The CDR3 here is CASSLAPAGGAGETQYF. The CDR3 DNA follows: TGCGCCAGCAGCTTGGCCCCGGCCGGGGGGGCCGGTGAGACCCAGTACTTC.

The V call is TRBV11-2, the J call TRBJ2-1, with TRBD1 matching 9 bases. This CDR3 is built from 15 residues. Per the germline V gene, CDR1 is SGHAT and CDR2 is FQNNGV. Trimming cost V 7 bases and J 4 bases; bases outside gene matches: 8. The CDR3 is CASTSGTGKYNEQFF. In nucleotides, the CDR3 is TGTGCCAGCACTTCCGGGACAGGGAAGTACAATGAGCAGTTCTTC.

The chain links TRBV30 to TRBJ2-7; TRBD1 matches at 9 bases. With V trimmed by 2 bases and J by 5 bases, 10 bases remained unmatched. Germline-derived CDR1 and CDR2 are GTSNPN and SVGIG (reference sequence). CDR3 length: 15 amino acids. The DNA for the CDR3 is TGTGCCTGGAGTCAAACCGGGACAGGGAGCCACGAGCAGTACTTC. It yields the protein CAWSQTGTGSHEQYF.

The gene calls are TRBV11-2 and TRBJ2-2; 7 bases line up with TRBD2. Unmatched junction bases numbered 4, after V lost 3 bases and J lost 3 bases. Germline V CDR1 and CDR2: SGHAT, FQNNGV. CDR3 length: 15 residues. The CDR3 reads CASSLRETHTGELFF. The DNA for the CDR3 is TGTGCCAGCAGCTTGCGGGAGACCCACACCGGGGAGCTGTTTTTT.

This clone was seen only once. V is TRBV4-2 and J is TRBJ2-5, with 7 positions matching TRBD1. V gave up 3 bases and J gave up 3 bases; unmatched junction bases: 7. Germline V gene data show CDR1 as LGHNA and CDR2 as YNFKEQ. This CDR3 spans 15 amino acids. The CDR3 region is CASSQLGQSKETQYF. The CDR3, as DNA: TGTGCCAGCAGCCAGCTGGGACAGTCGAAAGAGACCCAGTACTTC.

The rearrangement uses TRBV5-4 and TRBJ2-5; 8 nucleotides agree with TRBD1. CDR3 length: 14 amino acids. Germline V lookup: CDR1 SGHNT, CDR2 YYREEE (reference sequence). The V and J ends lost 3 bases and 5 bases, in that order; junction bases with no gene match: 6. The CDR3 DNA reads TGTGCCAGCAGCTCGGGACAGGCGGATGAGACCCAGTACTTC. Translated, it gives CASSSGQADETQYF.

The genes are TRBV4-1 and TRBJ1-2; D gene ambiguous. The CDR3 length is 16 residues. Between the trimmed V and J ends, which lost 0 bases and 4 bases, there was a span of 15 bases. Germline assignment: CDR1 MGHRA and CDR2 YSYEKL. For the CDR3, the DNA is TGCGCCAGCAGCCAAGATGTTTTGGGGAATTCCTATGGCTACACCTTC. Protein: CASSQDVLGNSYGYTF.

The J gene is TRBJ2-1, the V gene TRBV24-1; 7 bases are a match to TRBD1. This CDR3 is built from 11 residues. Germline V gene sequence: CDR1 KGHDR, CDR2 SFDVKD. V lost 5 bases to trimming and J lost 12 bases; unmatched junction nucleotides: 3. This chain's CDR3 is CATSAGTAQFF. For the CDR3, the DNA is TGTGCCACCAGTGCCGGGACAGCGCAGTTCTTC.

For the CDR3, the DNA is TGCGCCAGCAGCTTGCATAGCGGGGGGGTTCAAGAGACCCAGTACTTC. Amino acids: CASSLHSGGVQETQYF. This chain joins TRBV5-1 and TRBJ2-5; 11 bases map to TRBD2. V was pared by 1 base and J by 2 bases, with 4 bases of the junction left unmatched. CDR3 size: 16 residues. Germline assignment: CDR1 SGHRS and CDR2 YFSETQ.

The chain uses TRBV7-2 and TRBJ1-5; tentative D call: TRBD1 (6 bases). V was shortened by 5 bases and J by 2 bases, with 19 bases between the two germline ends. This CDR3 is built from 17 residues. The germline gives CDR1 SGHTA, CDR2 FQGNSA. CDR3 coding DNA: TGTGCCAGCAGCGCCGTGGCGGGGGCGGTGGGCAATCAGCCCCAGCATTTT. As protein: CASSAVAGAVGNQPQHF.

The chain couples TRBV29-1 to TRBJ2-5; D remains ambiguous. Germline loops: CDR1 SQVTM, CDR2 ANQGSEA. The CDR3 totals 12 residues. Trimming cost V 3 bases and J 3 bases, with 8 bases left between them. The chain's CDR3 is CSVDYTKETQYF. CDR3 coding DNA: TGCAGCGTTGATTACACTAAAGAGACCCAGTACTTC.

The chain employs TRBV6-6 and TRBJ1-3; the D is unclear. There are 13 residues in the CDR3. Looked up from germline, CDR1 is MNHNY and CDR2 is SVGAGI (reference sequence). V was cut by 8 bases and J by 3 bases, with 11 bases left in between. CDR3 residues: CASGSLIGNTIYF. The DNA of the CDR3 is TGTGCCAGCGGGAGTCTAATTGGAAACACCATATATTTT.

This clone was seen a single time. This chain links TRBV7-9 with TRBJ2-1; D remains unclear. V was shortened by 0 bases and J by 5 bases, with 5 bases between the two germline ends. The CDR3 contains 13 residues. Per germline, CDR1 SEHNR and CDR2 FQNEAQ (reference sequence). CDR3: CASSLAADNEQFF. In nucleotides, the CDR3 is TGTGCCAGCAGCTTAGCGGCAGACAATGAGCAGTTCTTC.

This chain uses TRBV5-1 with TRBJ1-5, with D maybe TRBD1 (6 bases). Per the germline V gene, CDR1 is SGHRS and CDR2 is YFSETQ. CDR3 length equals 15 residues. V gave up 4 bases and J gave up 0 bases, with 11 bases separating them. CDR3 protein: CASSEGGTSNQPQHF. The DNA for the CDR3 is TGCGCCAGCAGCGAAGGGGGGACTAGCAATCAGCCCCAGCATTTT.

CDR3 bases: TGTGCCACCAGTGATTTAGGGGGGCCAAATGAGCAGTTCTTC. This gives the protein CATSDLGGPNEQFF. The chain employs TRBV24-1 and TRBJ2-1, with D perhaps matching TRBD1 or TRBD2 (6 bases each). The CDR3 covers 14 residues. Deletions cut 1 base from V and 7 bases from J, with 10 bases between. The V gene's germline CDR1 is KGHDR and CDR2 SFDVKD.

A note on this clone: Within the sample, other DNA sequences also encode this same CDR3. This chain connects TRBV9 to TRBJ2-1; D is uncertain. Deletions cut 0 bases from V and 0 bases from J, with 7 bases between. The CDR3 contains 15 residues. Germline assignment: CDR1 SGDLS and CDR2 YYNGEE. CDR3 coding DNA: TGTGCCAGCAGCGTAGCGGGCGGCTCCTACAATGAGCAGTTCTTC. This encodes CASSVAGGSYNEQFF. The full variable domain, rest sourced from reference TRBV9 and TRBJ2-1, is DSGVTQTPKHLITATGQRVTLRCSPRSGDLSVYWYQQSLDQGLQFLIQYYNGEERAKGNILERFSAQQFPDLHSELNLSSLELGDSALYFCASSVAGGSYNEQFFGPGTRLTVL.

This chain links TRBV6-5 with TRBJ2-7; 10 bases are a match to TRBD2. The J segment lost 0 bases and the V segment lost 2 bases, leaving 4 bases of the junction unmatched. The CDR3 loop spans 16 amino acids. CDR1 is MNHEY and CDR2 is SVGAGI in the germline V gene. The CDR3 here is CASSYDSGRPSYEQYF. CDR3 nucleotides: TGTGCCAGCAGTTACGATAGCGGGAGGCCCTCCTACGAGCAGTACTTC.

This clone was observed a handful of times. The rearrangement joins TRBV3-1 (or the pseudogene TRBV3-2) to TRBJ1-3, with D tentatively TRBD1 (5 bases). With 0 bases removed from V and 1 base from J, the gap between germline ends came to 19 bases. Germline V gives CDR1 LGHDT, CDR2 YNNKEL (reference sequence). The CDR3 has 19 residues. CDR3 residues: CASSQEARVRRMSGNTIYF. In nucleotides, the CDR3 is TGTGCCAGCAGCCAAGAGGCCAGGGTAAGGAGGATGTCTGGAAACACCATATATTTT.

The V call is TRBV25-1, the J call TRBJ1-2; 7 bases agree with TRBD1. V lost 2 bases and J lost 2; bases outside the gene matches: 2. Germline assignment: CDR1 MGHDK and CDR2 SYGVNS. This CDR3 has 14 residues. The CDR3 nucleotides are TGTGCCAGCAGTGAACCAGGGGGGAACTATGGCTACACCTTC. As protein: CASSEPGGNYGYTF.

As concerns this clone: Other DNA sequences in this specimen translate into the identical CDR3. The V gene is TRBV6-4, the J gene TRBJ2-1; 9 nucleotides line up with TRBD2. Per the germline V gene, CDR1 is MRHNA and CDR2 is SNTAGT. The CDR3 spans 15 residues. Germline trimming cut 0 bases from V and 4 bases from J; bases unmatched to any gene: 1. CDR3 nucleotides: TGTGCCAGCAGTGACTCTAGCGGGAGTTACAATGAGCAGTTCTTC. Amino acid sequence: CASSDSSGSYNEQFF.

The genes are TRBV5-1 and TRBJ2-6; weak D call: TRBD1 (6 bases). Germline V CDR1 and CDR2: SGHRS, YFSETQ. V gave up 7 bases and J gave up 2 bases, with 13 bases separating them. This CDR3 has 15 amino acids. In nucleotides, the CDR3 is TGCGCCAGCGGGGCAGGGGTTGCTGGGGCCAACGTCCTGACTTTC. Protein product: CASGAGVAGANVLTF.

CDR3 nucleotides: TGCGCCAGCAGCCAACCGGGACTAGTGGTCACCGGGGAGCTGTTTTTT. Translating it yields CASSQPGLVVTGELFF. The chain employs TRBV4-1 and TRBJ2-2; TRBD2 agrees at 8 bases. Germline V lookup: CDR1 MGHRA, CDR2 YSYEKL. The CDR3 extends over 16 amino acids. The V and J ends lost 2 bases and 4 bases, in that order; junction bases with no gene match: 6.

The genes are TRBV5-1 and TRBJ2-5; the D gene is possibly TRBD2 (5 bases). The CDR3 is made up of 15 amino acids. V dropped 1 base and J dropped 2 bases, with 12 bases sitting between them. Germline V gene lookup returns CDR1 SGHRS and CDR2 YFSETQ. DNA for the CDR3: TGCGCCAGCAGCTTGTCCGGGAAACAGCAAGAGACCCAGTACTTC. It codes for CASSLSGKQQETQYF. The full variable domain, rest sourced from reference TRBV5-1 and TRBJ2-5, is KAGVTQTPRYLIKTRGQQVTLSCSPISGHRSVSWYQQTPGQGLQFLFEYFSETQRNKGNFPGRFSGRQFSNSRSEMNVSTLELGDSALYLCASSLSGKQQETQYFGPGTRLLVL.

This clone was seen only a few times. The chain couples TRBV11-3 to TRBJ2-3; D unclear. V was trimmed by 1 base and J by 0 bases, leaving 8 bases between them. The CDR3 length is 15 residues. Per germline, CDR1 SGHNT and CDR2 YENEEA. The CDR3 DNA sequence: TGTGCCAGCAGCTTAGGAGGTTTAAGCACAGATACGCAGTATTTT. Protein product: CASSLGGLSTDTQYF.

The chain uses TRBV3-1 (or the pseudogene TRBV3-2) and TRBJ1-2; 7 positions match TRBD1. V lost 7 bases to trimming and J lost 8 bases; unmatched junction nucleotides: 7. This CDR3 has 12 amino acids. Germline V lookup: CDR1 LGHDT, CDR2 YNNKEL (reference sequence). The CDR3 here is CASNTGEYGYTF. The CDR3 DNA is TGTGCCAGCAACACAGGGGAATACGGCTACACCTTC.

This sequence joins TRBV6-5 and TRBJ1-6; D is possibly TRBD1 (5 bases). CDR1 and CDR2 from the germline V gene are MNHEY and SVGAGI. V lost 6 bases, J lost 9 bases, and 15 bases lay in between. CDR3 length equals 14 residues. The CDR3 region is CASRQEGIGSPLHF. The CDR3 DNA sequence: TGTGCCAGCAGACAGGAGGGAATAGGTTCACCCCTCCACTTT.

The rearrangement joins TRBV18 to TRBJ2-5, with D tentatively TRBD1 or TRBD2 (5 bases each). The CDR3 extends over 14 amino acids. Trimming removed 8 bases from V and 5 bases from J, with 18 bases in between. Germline V gene sequence: CDR1 KGHSH, CDR2 LQKENI. The CDR3 sequence: CASEKGRIIETQYF. CDR3 sequence (DNA): TGTGCCAGCGAGAAGGGGAGAATTATTGAGACCCAGTACTTC.

This sequence joins TRBV5-1 and TRBJ2-1; 11 bases fit TRBD2. Germline loops: CDR1 SGHRS, CDR2 YFSETQ. The V segment lost 0 bases and the J segment 11 bases; nucleotides outside the gene matches: 7. There are 15 residues in the CDR3. The CDR3 region has the DNA TGCGCCAGCAGCTTGGGACTAGCGGGACAGAGTAAGCAGTTCTTC. Its translation is CASSLGLAGQSKQFF. The whole variable domain, remainder taken from reference TRBV5-1 and TRBJ2-1, is KAGVTQTPRYLIKTRGQQVTLSCSPISGHRSVSWYQQTPGQGLQFLFEYFSETQRNKGNFPGRFSGRQFSNSRSEMNVSTLELGDSALYLCASSLGLAGQSKQFFGPGTRLTVL.

This clone was picked up one time. The J gene is TRBJ2-1, the V gene TRBV4-1; 7 nucleotides match TRBD1. J gave up 5 bases and V 4 bases, and 11 bases lay outside the gene matches. The CDR3 extends over 16 amino acids. Germline CDR1 MGHRA, CDR2 YSYEKL. CDR3 nucleotides: TGCGCCAGCAGCCTACTAGGGACAGTGCTTAACAATGAGCAGTTCTTC. The encoded protein is CASSLLGTVLNNEQFF.